This TCR beta chain was captured by sequencing in a study of post-analysis software for immune sequencing data. Study at large: The study covered relapsing-remitting, secondary progressive and progressive-relapsing courses of multiple sclerosis.

Prepared TCR beta cDNA libraries contained unique molecular identifiers. One entry per CDR3 protein, called by TCRdb with MiXCR from the PCR reads. The sample consists of hundreds of thousands of distinct CDR3 sequences, around 60% of them appearing once. Per the germline V gene, CDR1 is ENHRY and CDR2 is SYGVKD. Trimming left V 2 bases short and J 8 bases short, with 5 bases between. The CDR3 length is 11 residues. Study-wide results and limits: Significantly lower normalized Chao1 diversity was found in patients with multiple sclerosis relative to controls. A handful of TRBV segments appeared more often in patients than in controls, and TRBV5-6, TRBV5-1 and TRBV20-1 were among these.

Note on this clonotype: Its antigen is still unknown.

The sample consisted of blood. The receptor was isolated from a girl aged 2 to 9 with multiple sclerosis. This chain uses TRBV10-3 with TRBJ2-3; unclear D gene. This CDR3 is CAISEEVTQYF. In nucleotides, the CDR3 is TGTGCCATCAGTGAGGAGGTTACGCAGTATTTT.